The T cell receptor beta chain described here comes from a study of blood T cell repertoires in COVID-19. Study at large: Material from acute and convalescent COVID-19 was sourced from the United States, Italy and Spain. Sources were T cells, B-cell-depleted T cells, or PBMCs; the material itself was cDNA or gDNA.

CDR1 is MNHNS, CDR2 SASEGT, per germline. The CDR3 contains 18 residues. V was shortened by 0 bases and J by 5 bases, with 20 bases between the two germline ends. In the original processing: Researchers report that nucleated cell counts were estimated from reference gene primer amplification. The data were produced by immunoSEQ multiplex PCR, yet TCRdb's version contains in-frame clones alone and is incomplete. That table gives V, J and clone size, and the DNA gave D and trimming. This repertoire shows about 15,000 clones, around nine tenths found once; its top ten account for about 2.2%. Specimen: peripheral blood. The chain recombines TRBV6-1 with TRBJ2-1; possibly TRBD1 for D (5 bases). The sequence was obtained from a woman between 70 and 85 years old in a cohort sampled during active or convalescent COVID-19. The CDR3 DNA is TGTGCCAGCAGTGAAGCGCTTCTGGGGCGGAGATTACACAATGAGCAGTTCTTC. This gives the protein CASSEALLGRRLHNEQFF.